This T cell receptor (beta chain) was identified in a study of vaccination and CD4 T cells after COVID-19 (dated by TCRdb to 2022 to 2024). The study in broad terms: Convalescent patients had a positive SARS-CoV-2 result on nasal swab PCR, and of these patients, nine had mild disease and one had severe disease. As controls, cultures received a CEFX viral epitope pool (the positive control), an HIV-1 Nef peptide pool (the negative control), or no peptide at all. For stimulating the cultures, overlapping spike peptide pools were used, derived from SARS-CoV-2 as well as from the common cold coronaviruses HCoV-NL63, HCoV-OC43 and HCoV-229E. The time from the second vaccine dose to post-vaccine blood sampling had a median of approximately 72 days and ranged from about 12 to 250 days. The convalescent cohort included six males and four females, with two Hispanic individuals, seven Caucasians, two Asians and one multiracial person. In around nine COVID-19 convalescent patients and a few infection-naive healthy vaccine recipients, the spike-specific CD4+ TCR repertoire before mRNA vaccination was compared with the repertoire after mRNA vaccination. Two doses of either the Pfizer-BioNTech BNT162b2 vaccine (n=8) or the Moderna mRNA-1273 vaccine (n=2) were administered to participants. Post-COVID blood samples were collected from convalescent patients a median of around 100 days after diagnosis, with a range of roughly 35 to 161 days. What the authors observed across the whole study: Among convalescent patients, a median around 89% of the SARS-CoV-2-reactive clones seen after vaccination appeared only after vaccination, which suggests priming specific to the vaccine. Of the vaccine-specific clones in convalescent patients, 304 of 307, or nearly all, reacted only to SARS-CoV-2 spike and did not cross-react with common cold coronaviruses. An increase in the median number of SARS-CoV-2-reactive clonotypes from approximately 23 after infection to a few dozen after vaccination was observed, but the change was not found to be significant. Only a relatively small number of convalescent patients were included in the study, and early timepoints following natural infection were not analyzed.

Library prep was done by PCR. DNA from cultured CD4+ T cells was subjected to TCR sequencing with the Oncomine TCR Beta short-read assay at the Johns Hopkins FTIC core. The QIAamp micro DNA kit was used to extract genomic DNA from the cultured CD4+ T cells. Oncomine TCR Beta libraries from cultured CD4+ T cells were pooled with unique dual indexes and sequenced on an Illumina iSeq 100. On the authors' methods: Non-productive sequences were removed, and CDR3s not starting with C, not ending with F or W, or shorter than 7 amino acids were discarded. Antigen-specific clonotypes were identified with the MANAFEST web application by comparing peptide-stimulated wells with reference and other culture wells. For a clone to be called positive, the clone needed an FDR below 0.05, an odds ratio above 5, and a productive frequency above 0.1% in at least two of three replicate wells. A clonotype counted as cross-reactive if it showed significant expansion both in the SARS-CoV-2 spike wells and in at least one common cold coronavirus spike condition. Similarity between CDR3 sequences was evaluated in R version 3.6.1 using Levenshtein distances (stringdist) and unrooted phylogenetic trees (ape). TCRdb ran its own pipeline on the public reads, namely fastp trimming at Q25 and MiXCR clone calling, and kept in-frame beta chains. Rows with one shared CDR3 protein collapse into an entry with the most common genes and DNA. The V and J calls, along with clone size, are taken from TCRdb and not from the paper's own processing. For this sample there are nearly 20,000 distinct CDR3 sequences; about 43% appear just once. Of the sample, about 3% is held by the ten largest clones.

About this clonotype itself: The antigen this receptor binds is unknown. There are no base qualities to consult, and no much larger clone falls within one base.

The treatment or condition label corresponds to: approximately 11-day PBMC culture with coronavirus spike peptide pools or control peptides (ViraFEST assay). The ViraFEST assay was used in the study, in which antigen-specific T cells were expanded with peptide pools and expanded clonotypes were subsequently identified by TCR sequencing. Positive SARS-CoV-2 PCR tests in the convalescent patients dated from March to December 2020, before Alpha, Beta and Delta variants emerged in the United States. More than 1.5 million PBMCs per well were cultured in IMDM with approximately 4.9% human AB serum and roughly 9.3 IU/ml IL-2, plus 10 ug/ml peptide pools. Half of the culture medium was replaced with fresh IL-2-containing medium on days 3 and 7. After more than 8 days of culture, CD4+ T cells were isolated by negative selection using the EasySep CD4+ T cell isolation kit. PBMCs were separated from whole blood using Ficoll-Paque Plus gradient centrifugation and then either used fresh or cryopreserved at -140C. Culture conditions were generally each tested in triplicate wells.

Inclusive of the bounding cysteine and phenylalanine, the CDR3 is 13 residues long. CDR3 DNA is the only sequence kept; it has 39 bases, read in frame from the first base. The germline V gene supplies CDR1 MNHNS and CDR2 SASEGT. V has 7 bases trimmed and J has 8 bases trimmed; junction bases matching no gene number 10. The TCR comes from a human donor who had recovered from COVID-19. Sequencing used CD4+ T cells from blood, cultured in vitro, obtained after SARS-CoV-2 vaccination. Here the chain combines TRBV6-1 and TRBJ1-2, and 7 bases in between align with TRBD1. The DNA sequence reads TGTGCCAGCACCACCGGCAGGGGGATCGGCTACACCTTC. It is translated as CASTTGRGIGYTF.